This T cell receptor beta chain was retrieved from a study of PD-L1 blockade in urothelial cancer. Study-wide context: The patients' atezolizumab therapy, 1,200 mg intravenously every 3 weeks, started in about 2014.

Some clones are missing from TCRdb's copy, which holds only in-frame ones; the method was immunoSEQ multiplex PCR. Here the sample spans around 50,000 clones, approximately 85% being singletons. Germline trimming cut 0 bases from V and 1 base from J; bases unmatched to any gene: 3. The CDR3 is 18 residues long. Looked up from germline, CDR1 is SGHTA and CDR2 is FQGTGA. This clone has just a few counts. Time point given: peripheral blood 6 weeks after treatment start. The genes are TRBV7-3 and TRBJ2-3; TRBD2 matches at 14 bases. This material consisted of PBMCs, taken around atezolizumab (anti-PD-L1) treatment. The source of this sequence is a man between 45 and 60 years old with urothelial cancer. CDR3 in DNA: TGTGCCAGCAGCTTAACGACTAGCGGGGGGGTTGGCACAGATACGCAGTATTTT. This codes for CASSLTTSGGVGTDTQYF.